The 6 T cell receptor beta chains in this list originate from one sample, sequenced in a study of CD8 T cells in ankylosing spondylitis. A single record per CDR3 protein comes from TCRdb applying MiXCR to the 5' RACE reads. Of under 950,000 distinct CDR3 sequences in the sample, 15% to 20% were seen once. These TCRs' antigens remain unknown. Notes on the study in general: Blood of patients with ankylosing spondylitis appeared to be characterized by a TCR beta motif of fewer than 10 highly homologous variants.

The material sequenced was blood, either unsorted or a sorted T cell fraction (not recorded which). The receptors come from a male donor with ankylosing spondylitis.

V is TRBV30 and J is TRBJ2-5, with 9 nucleotides matching TRBD2. Trimming took 6 bases from V and 6 from J; bases not matched to a gene: 8. The germline CDR1 and CDR2 sequences are GTSNPN and SVGIG (reference sequence). CDR3 length: 13 amino acids. CDR3 nucleotide sequence: TGTGCCTGTACTTGGACTAGCGAGAAGACCCAGTACTTC. It codes for CACTWTSEKTQYF. Using reference TRBV30 and TRBJ2-5 for the parts outside the CDR3, the full variable domain is SQTIHQWPATLVQPVGSPLSLECTVEGTSNPNLYWYRQAAGRGLQLLFYSVGIGQISSEVPQNLSASRPQDRQFILSSKKLLLSDSGFYLCACTWTSEKTQYFGPGTRLLVL.

This clonotype has just a few counts. CDR3 sequence: CASSLSPGQGSGSVWDEQFF. The CDR3 nucleotides are TGTGCCAGCAGTTTATCCCCCGGACAGGGTAGCGGGAGTGTTTGGGATGAGCAGTTCTTC. This chain joins TRBV28 and TRBJ2-1; D is perhaps TRBD2 (9 bases). The ends were cut back, 1 base at V and 8 bases at J, with 30 bases in the middle. CDR1 is MDHEN, CDR2 SYDVKM, per germline. The CDR3 totals 20 residues.

The chain is built from TRBV29-1 and TRBJ1-4, with 8 bases aligning to TRBD1. The germline gives CDR1 SQVTM, CDR2 ANQGSEA. V was clipped by 4 bases and J by 8 bases; unmatched bases: 9. CDR3 length equals 14 residues. For the CDR3, the DNA is TGCAGCGTTGGTCTGACAGGGGCAAGGGAAAAACTGTTTTTT. Translating it yields CSVGLTGAREKLFF.

This clonotype was seen a handful of times. The rearrangement links TRBV12-3 or TRBV12-4 to TRBJ2-2; no clear D gene. Trimming cost V 3 bases and J 1 base, with 9 bases left between them. The CDR3 is 15 amino acids. Written as DNA, the CDR3 is TGTGCCAGCAGTTTGGGGAAAAAGAACACCGGGGAGCTGTTTTTT. It codes for CASSLGKKNTGELFF.

Only a few counts were recorded for this clonotype. The V gene is TRBV5-1, the J gene TRBJ2-2; D perhaps matches TRBD2 (5 bases). The V gene lost 3 bases and the J gene lost 3 bases, with 12 bases spanning the gap. Germline assignment: CDR1 SGHRS and CDR2 YFSETQ. The CDR3 contains 15 residues. The CDR3 spells CASSSPEGYTGELFF. CDR3 bases: TGCGCCAGCAGCTCTCCAGAGGGATACACCGGGGAGCTGTTTTTT.

This clonotype was recorded a few times. This sequence joins TRBV7-2 and TRBJ1-5; D remains unclear. Germline V gene data show CDR1 as SGHTA and CDR2 as FQGNSA. Trimming shortened V by 4 bases and J by 4 bases, and 11 bases separated the two germline ends. The CDR3 sequence is 14 residues long. The CDR3 reads CASSSTWSNQPQHF. DNA of the CDR3: TGTGCCAGCAGCTCGACCTGGTCTAATCAGCCCCAGCATTTT.